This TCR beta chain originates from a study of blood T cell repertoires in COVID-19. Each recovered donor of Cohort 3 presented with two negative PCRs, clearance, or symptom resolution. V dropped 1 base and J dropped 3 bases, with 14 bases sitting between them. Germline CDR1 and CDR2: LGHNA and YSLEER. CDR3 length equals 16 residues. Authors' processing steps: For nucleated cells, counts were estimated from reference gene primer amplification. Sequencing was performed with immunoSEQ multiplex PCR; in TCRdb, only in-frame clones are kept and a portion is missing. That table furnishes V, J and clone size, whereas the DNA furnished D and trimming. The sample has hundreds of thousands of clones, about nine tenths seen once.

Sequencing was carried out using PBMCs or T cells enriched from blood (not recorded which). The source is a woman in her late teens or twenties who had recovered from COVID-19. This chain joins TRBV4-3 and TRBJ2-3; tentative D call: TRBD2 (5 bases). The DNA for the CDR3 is TGCGCCAGCAGCCAAGGCGTAGCGCTTTGGACAGATACGCAGTATTTT. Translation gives CASSQGVALWTDTQYF.